These T cell receptor beta chains were read from a single sample in a study of beta chain features in type 1 diabetes. Profiled with immunoSEQ multiplex PCR; TCRdb holds only in-frame clones, not every one. The sample holds roughly 240,000 clones; around 68% are singletons and the top ten take about 0.05%. Sequencing was carried out using naive CD4+ T cells from blood. The receptor set was obtained from a man in his thirties or forties in good health. Both conserved end residues are part of each CDR3.

cdr3_aa: CAWSPGTVYTEAFF
v_call: TRBV30

cdr3_aa: CASSQDPSGYSYNEQFF
v_call: TRBV4-1

cdr3_aa: CASSLLGGDTDTQYF
v_call: TRBV4-3

cdr3_aa: CSVNPRANTEAFF
v_call: TRBV29-1

cdr3_aa: CASSQEGTALNIQYF
v_call: TRBV18

cdr3_aa: CAITPDSTDTQYF
v_call: TRBV10-3

cdr3_aa: CASSDSLTGPGETQYF
v_call: TRBV5-1

cdr3_aa: CASRAGRTDTQYF
v_call: TRBV5-1

cdr3_aa: CAWSYQSGNTF
v_call: TRBV30

cdr3_aa: CASSLGPPTYNEQFF
v_call: TRBV7-9

cdr3_aa: CASSHGADTDTQYF
v_call: TRBV4-2

cdr3_aa: CASNPEGMGETQYF
v_call: TRBV28

cdr3_aa: CASTPGQGEYEQFF
v_call: TRBV2

cdr3_aa: CASSVSPTDTQYF
v_call: TRBV9

cdr3_aa: CASSSSGSGNTIYF
v_call: TRBV13

cdr3_aa: CASSLYNYGYTF
v_call: TRBV5-6

cdr3_aa: CASKTMGETQYF
v_call: TRBV25-1

cdr3_aa: CASSLRDNANYGYTF
v_call: TRBV7-2

cdr3_aa: CASTRTSGNTDTQYF
v_call: TRBV9

cdr3_aa: CASSLGQLSGANVLTF
v_call: TRBV5-1

cdr3_aa: CASLRTAANIQYF
v_call: TRBV2

cdr3_aa: CSVAGTVNTEAFF
v_call: TRBV29-1

cdr3_aa: CAISSGPGYGYTF
v_call: TRBV10-3

cdr3_aa: CASSLGLAGSEDTQYF
v_call: TRBV2

cdr3_aa: CASSLDPGGSSYNEQFF
v_call: TRBV11-2

cdr3_aa: CAWSVRHGYTF
v_call: TRBV30

cdr3_aa: CASTAEDDPGETQYF
v_call: TRBV2

cdr3_aa: CASSWTVLAKNIQYF
v_call: TRBV6-5

cdr3_aa: CASSRTRGDTQYF
v_call: TRBV6-5

cdr3_aa: CSASEGTEPYEQYF
v_call: TRBV29-1

cdr3_aa: CASSLARGQGRSPLHF
v_call: TRBV13

cdr3_aa: CSVSTSGDGNTQYF
v_call: TRBV29-1

cdr3_aa: CASSLSGGYTF
v_call: TRBV2

cdr3_aa: CSVDGQGYTDTQYF
v_call: TRBV29-1

cdr3_aa: CASSLGLRGTQYF
v_call: TRBV28

cdr3_aa: CASRTVRGESYNEQFF
v_call: TRBV27

cdr3_aa: CAWRRTPLYGYTF
v_call: TRBV30

cdr3_aa: CASSLDSNYGYTF
v_call: TRBV5-1

cdr3_aa: CASSLAGNVDTQYF
v_call: TRBV7-2

cdr3_aa: CSVEGGNEKLFF
v_call: TRBV29-1

cdr3_aa: CASSQGLFSYNEQFF
v_call: TRBV14

cdr3_aa: CASSLVSGTYNEQFF
v_call: TRBV5-1

cdr3_aa: CAWSVGTTLNAEAFF
v_call: TRBV30

cdr3_aa: CASSQYNEQFF
v_call: TRBV5-1

cdr3_aa: CASSPQGKQYF
v_call: TRBV28

cdr3_aa: CASSLWATGSDTQYF
v_call: TRBV7-6

cdr3_aa: CASSNVGYQETQYF
v_call: TRBV25-1